The sequence of this T cell receptor (beta chain) was determined in a study of T-cell reconstitution after alpha-beta-depleted transplantation in children. The V and J ends lost 0 bases and 2 bases respectively, with 6 bases between them. Germline V gene lookup returns CDR1 SGHNT and CDR2 YYREEE (reference sequence). This CDR3 contains 13 residues. Preparation of the TCRbeta library involved a method that used unique molecular identifiers. MiXCR was run by TCRdb on the PCR reads, yielding one entry per CDR3 protein. This sample carries a few hundred thousand distinct CDR3 sequences, roughly a tenth of them seen once, and the ten largest clones take over 4.5%. This clonotype has ten or more counts.

The receptor's source is a human donor who donated a stem cell graft to a child with SCID. The sample consisted of PBMCs from the stem cell graft donor, taken from the stem cell graft. The chain uses TRBV5-4 and TRBJ2-7; a weak D match, TRBD1 (5 bases). This CDR3 reads CASSLADTYEQYF. In DNA, the CDR3 is TGTGCCAGCAGCTTGGCGGACACCTACGAGCAGTACTTC.